This T cell receptor (beta chain) originates from a study of blood T cell repertoires in COVID-19. V lost 9 bases to trimming and J lost 4 bases; unmatched junction nucleotides: 14. This CDR3 is built from 15 residues. The germline V gene has CDR1 SGHNT and CDR2 YYREEE (reference sequence). Ages ranged from 18 to 89 years, with residence in some 25 US areas. Cohort placement rested on clinical history that participants reported themselves. Symptom resolution, clearance, or two negative PCRs marked the recovered donors of Cohort 3. Assay: immunoSEQ multiplex PCR; the TCRdb copy retains only in-frame clones and omits some. The sample lists approximately 160,000 clones, approximately 82% occurring once.

The rearrangement joins TRBV5-4 to TRBJ2-3, with TRBD2 matching 7 bases. Specimen: PBMCs or T cells enriched from blood (not recorded which). This TCR was recovered from a woman between 50 and 59 years old who had recovered from COVID-19. This chain's CDR3 is CATVGGRGISDTQYF. CDR3 coding DNA: TGTGCCACAGTCGGAGGGCGGGGGATCTCAGATACGCAGTATTTT.